This T cell receptor beta chain comes out of a study of T cells in Graves' hyperthyroidism and ophthalmopathy. Study-level background: Peripheral blood collection took place at initial diagnosis, before any treatment.

Germline CDR1 SGHRS, CDR2 YFSETQ. The CDR3 has 15 amino acids. V dropped 7 bases and J dropped 3; count of bases not matched to a gene: 4. Initially, at the first diagnosis of hyperthyroidism and before any ophthalmopathy symptoms, blood was sampled. The source material, RNA transcripts, was used to amplify TCR beta CDR3 regions. Carried out on the TCR CDR3, a first-round RT-PCR used the HTBI primer set. Via MiXCR, TCRdb re-called the multiplex PCR reads, giving one row per CDR3 protein. The sample has a few hundred thousand distinct CDR3 sequences, approximately 15% seen once. This receptor was obtained from a woman under 40 with Graves' hyperthyroidism that later progressed to Graves' ophthalmopathy. V usage is TRBV5-1 and J usage is TRBJ2-6; 10 bases map to TRBD1. The sample taken for sequencing was blood. CDR3 protein: CASRTGGYGANVLTF. The CDR3 DNA sequence: TGCGCCAGCCGGACAGGGGGTTATGGGGCCAACGTCCTGACTTTC.